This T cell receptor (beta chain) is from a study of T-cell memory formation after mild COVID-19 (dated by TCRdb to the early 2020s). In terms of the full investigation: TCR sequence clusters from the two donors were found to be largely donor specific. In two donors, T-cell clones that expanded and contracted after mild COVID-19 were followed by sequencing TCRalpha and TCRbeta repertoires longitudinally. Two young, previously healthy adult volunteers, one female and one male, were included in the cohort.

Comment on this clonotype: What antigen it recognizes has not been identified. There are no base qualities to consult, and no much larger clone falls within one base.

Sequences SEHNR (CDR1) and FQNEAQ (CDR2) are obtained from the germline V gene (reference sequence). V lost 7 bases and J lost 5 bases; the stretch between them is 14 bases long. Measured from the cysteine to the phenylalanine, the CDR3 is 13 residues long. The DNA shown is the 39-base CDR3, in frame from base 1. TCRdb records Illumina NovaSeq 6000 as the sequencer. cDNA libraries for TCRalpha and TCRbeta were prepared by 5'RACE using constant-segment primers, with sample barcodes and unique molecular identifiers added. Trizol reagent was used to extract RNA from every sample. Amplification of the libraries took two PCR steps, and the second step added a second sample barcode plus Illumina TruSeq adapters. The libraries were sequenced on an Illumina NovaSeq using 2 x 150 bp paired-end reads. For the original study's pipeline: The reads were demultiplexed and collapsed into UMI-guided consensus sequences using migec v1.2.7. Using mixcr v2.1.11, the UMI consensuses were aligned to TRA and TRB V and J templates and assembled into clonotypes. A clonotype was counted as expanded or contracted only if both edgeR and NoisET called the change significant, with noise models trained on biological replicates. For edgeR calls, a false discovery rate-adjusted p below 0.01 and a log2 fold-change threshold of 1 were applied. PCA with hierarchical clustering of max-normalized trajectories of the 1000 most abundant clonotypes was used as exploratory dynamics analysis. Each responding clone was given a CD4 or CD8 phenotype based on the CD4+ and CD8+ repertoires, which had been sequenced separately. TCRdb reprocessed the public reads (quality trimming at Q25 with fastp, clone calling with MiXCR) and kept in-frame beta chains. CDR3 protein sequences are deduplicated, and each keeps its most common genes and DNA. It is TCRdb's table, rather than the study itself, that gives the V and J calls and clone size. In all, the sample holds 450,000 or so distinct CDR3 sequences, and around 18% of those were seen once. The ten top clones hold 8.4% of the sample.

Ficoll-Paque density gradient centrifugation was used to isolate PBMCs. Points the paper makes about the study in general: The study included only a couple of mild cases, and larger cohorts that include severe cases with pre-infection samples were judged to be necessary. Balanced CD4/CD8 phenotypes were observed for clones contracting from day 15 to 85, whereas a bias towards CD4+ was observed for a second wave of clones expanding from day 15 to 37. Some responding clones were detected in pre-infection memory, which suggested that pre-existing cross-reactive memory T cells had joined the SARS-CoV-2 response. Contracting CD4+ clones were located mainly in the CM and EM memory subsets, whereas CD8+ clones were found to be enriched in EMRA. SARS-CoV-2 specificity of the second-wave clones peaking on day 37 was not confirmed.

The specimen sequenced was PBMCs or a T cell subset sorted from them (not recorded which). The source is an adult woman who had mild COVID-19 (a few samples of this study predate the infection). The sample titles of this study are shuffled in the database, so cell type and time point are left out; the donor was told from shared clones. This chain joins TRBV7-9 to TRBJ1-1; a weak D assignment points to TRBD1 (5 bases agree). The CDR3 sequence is CASTPPGRTEAFF. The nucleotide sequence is TGTGCCAGCACCCCGCCGGGGCGGACTGAAGCTTTCTTT.